Listed below are T cell receptor beta chains from one sample, sequenced in a study of shared clonotypes between healthy human individuals. The table came from immunoSEQ multiplex PCR; TCRdb's copy has only in-frame clones and leaves some out. The sample contains about 680,000 clones, 90% to 95% of which appear only once. Sequencing was carried out using naive CD8+ T cells sorted from blood. The receptors come from a young man in good health. The CDR3 runs from the conserved cysteine through the conserved F or W. A D gene is named only where the DNA matches it firmly. Clone sizes are given selectively: once, few, many, or a class where the clone is expanded.

J	D	size	V	CDR3	DNA
TRBJ2-3	.	.	TRBV7-9	CASSFSGSTDTQYF	TGTGCCAGCAGCTTTAGCGGCAGCACAGATACGCAGTATTTT
TRBJ2-7	TRBD2	.	TRBV7-9	CASSPTTSGSTYEQYF	TGTGCCAGCAGCCCAACGACTAGCGGGAGTACTTACGAGCAGTACTTC
TRBJ2-1	TRBD2	.	TRBV6-5	CASSHRTSGNNEQFF	TGTGCCAGCAGTCACAGGACTAGCGGAAACAATGAGCAGTTCTTC
TRBJ1-3	.	.	TRBV11-2	CASSLGLLQGLAIYF	TGTGCCAGCAGCTTAGGGCTCCTACAGGGACTGGCCATATATTTT
TRBJ2-7	.	.	TRBV5-1	CASRKRTQGPYEQYF	TGCGCCAGCAGAAAAAGGACACAGGGACCCTACGAGCAGTACTTC
TRBJ2-1	TRBD2	.	TRBV10-3	CAISESNSVTSGRGDEQFF	TGTGCCATCAGTGAGTCGAATTCGGTGACTAGCGGGCGAGGAGATGAGCAGTTCTTC
TRBJ1-1	.	.	TRBV7-9	CASSSDKNTEAFF	TGTGCCAGCAGCTCAGACAAGAACACTGAAGCTTTCTTT
TRBJ2-2	.	.	TRBV23-1	CASSRTGQTRGELFF	TGCGCCAGCAGTCGAACGGGACAGACTAGGGGGGAGCTGTTTTTT
TRBJ2-1	TRBD2	.	TRBV27	CASSLFSGSSYNEQFF	TGTGCCAGCAGTTTATTCAGCGGGAGTAGCTACAATGAGCAGTTCTTC
TRBJ1-1	.	.	TRBV6-1	CASSEVVGTEAFF	TGTGCCAGCAGTGAAGTGGTAGGGACTGAAGCTTTCTTT
TRBJ1-1	.	once	TRBV5-1	CASSSAPGTDTQAFF	TGCGCCAGCAGCTCAGCCCCCGGGACTGATACTCAAGCTTTCTTT
TRBJ2-6	TRBD2	.	TRBV29-1	CSVGGASGNGANVLTF	TGCAGCGTTGGAGGGGCTAGCGGAAATGGGGCCAACGTCCTGACTTTC
TRBJ2-3	TRBD1	.	TRBV7-9	CASSLPGQGSTGTQYF	TGTGCCAGCAGCTTACCGGGACAGGGAAGTACCGGTACGCAGTATTTT
TRBJ1-4	TRBD1	.	TRBV11-2	CASRGEGASGEKLFF	TGTGCCAGCAGGGGAGAGGGGGCATCGGGAGAAAAACTGTTTTTT
TRBJ2-5	.	.	TRBV5-1	CASSLGTVQETQYF	TGCGCCAGCAGCTTGGGGACAGTTCAAGAGACCCAGTACTTC
TRBJ1-1	TRBD1	.	TRBV6-6	CASSNRHTGDVGAFF	TGTGCCAGCAGTAACCGACACACAGGGGACGTTGGAGCTTTCTTT
TRBJ1-3	.	.	TRBV7-9	CASSLAILIDESSGNTIYF	TGTGCCAGCAGCTTAGCCATCCTGATCGACGAGAGCTCTGGAAACACCATATATTTT
TRBJ1-3	.	.	TRBV9	CASSTQGAGNTIYF	TGTGCCAGCAGCACCCAGGGAGCTGGAAACACCATATATTTT
TRBJ2-7	.	.	TRBV27	CASSFGGSIYEQYF	TGTGCCAGCAGTTTCGGTGGGTCGATATACGAGCAGTACTTC
TRBJ1-1	TRBD1	.	TRBV28	CASSDLRGEAFF	TGTGCCAGCAGTGACCTCAGGGGGGAAGCTTTCTTT
TRBJ2-7	.	.	TRBV13	CASSLAGSSYEQYF	TGTGCCAGCAGCTTAGCCGGGAGCTCCTACGAGCAGTACTTC
TRBJ2-7	.	once	TRBV29-1	CSVEIESPYEQYF	TGCAGCGTTGAAATCGAATCGCCCTACGAGCAGTACTTC
TRBJ2-1	TRBD2	.	TRBV19	CASSIRLGLAGGNNEQFF	TGTGCCAGTAGTATAAGGTTAGGACTAGCGGGAGGCAACAATGAGCAGTTCTTC
TRBJ1-1	.	.	TRBV29-1	CSVSGDLNTEAFF	TGCAGCGTTTCAGGGGACCTCAACACTGAAGCTTTCTTT
TRBJ2-7	.	.	TRBV7-9	CASSPYLGQTYEQYF	TGTGCCAGCAGCCCGTACCTAGGACAGACCTACGAGCAGTACTTC
TRBJ1-1	.	.	TRBV19	CASSTSLRRSNTEAFF	TGTGCCAGTAGTACGTCCCTCAGACGGTCGAACACTGAAGCTTTCTTT
TRBJ2-1	.	.	TRBV11-2	CASSLVSQDEQFF	TGTGCCAGCAGCTTAGTAAGCCAAGATGAGCAGTTCTTC
TRBJ2-2	TRBD1	.	TRBV7-3	CASSTHRDRGDGELFF	TGTGCCAGCAGCACCCACCGGGACAGGGGCGACGGGGAGCTGTTTTTT
TRBJ1-2	.	.	TRBV29-1	CSAPGTLHGYTF	TGCAGCGCCCCCGGGACTCTACATGGCTACACCTTC
TRBJ2-3	TRBD2	once	TRBV11-2	CASRPGGRSPDTQYF	TGTGCCAGCAGGCCGGGCGGGAGATCTCCAGATACGCAGTATTTT
TRBJ2-2	TRBD2	.	TRBV7-8	CASSTPGLAGPGELFF	TGTGCCAGCAGCACGCCGGGACTAGCGGGCCCCGGGGAGCTGTTTTTT
TRBJ2-5	.	.	TRBV10-3	CASHGGQETQYF	TGTGCCAGTCACGGGGGCCAAGAGACCCAGTACTTC
TRBJ2-7	.	.	TRBV15	CATRHNSNPYEQYF	TGTGCCACCAGGCACAACTCCAACCCCTACGAGCAGTACTTC
TRBJ2-1	.	.	TRBV13	CASSQTGTGYNEQFF	TGTGCCAGCAGCCAGACAGGGACTGGGTACAATGAGCAGTTCTTC
TRBJ2-7	TRBD1	.	TRBV29-1	CSVVWVDRNPYEQYF	TGCAGCGTTGTTTGGGTGGACAGGAACCCCTACGAGCAGTACTTC
TRBJ2-7	.	.	TRBV19	CASSSGYEQYF	TGTGCCAGTAGTTCTGGTTACGAGCAGTACTTC
TRBJ2-1	TRBD1	.	TRBV12-5	CASGPEGASDFEQFF	TGTGCTAGTGGTCCCGAGGGGGCGAGTGATTTTGAGCAGTTCTTC
TRBJ2-1	TRBD1	.	TRBV13	CASSSGQGASNEQFF	TGTGCCAGCAGCTCCGGACAGGGGGCTAGCAATGAGCAGTTCTTC
TRBJ2-7	.	.	TRBV4-1	CASSQQFSKGEQYF	TGCGCCAGCAGCCAACAATTCAGTAAGGGCGAGCAGTACTTC
TRBJ1-5	.	.	TRBV11-2	CASSLAGGNQPQHF	TGTGCCAGCAGCTTAGCTGGCGGAAATCAGCCCCAGCATTTT
TRBJ2-3	.	.	TRBV11-2	CASKRDTQYF	TGTGCCAGCAAACGAGATACGCAGTATTTT
TRBJ1-5	.	.	TRBV27	CASSLSREHQPQHF	TGTGCCAGCAGTTTATCTCGGGAACATCAGCCCCAGCATTTT
TRBJ2-1	.	.	TRBV27	CASSLQVPAIGSFHNEQFF	TGTGCCAGCAGTTTACAAGTACCCGCTATCGGGAGCTTCCACAATGAGCAGTTCTTC